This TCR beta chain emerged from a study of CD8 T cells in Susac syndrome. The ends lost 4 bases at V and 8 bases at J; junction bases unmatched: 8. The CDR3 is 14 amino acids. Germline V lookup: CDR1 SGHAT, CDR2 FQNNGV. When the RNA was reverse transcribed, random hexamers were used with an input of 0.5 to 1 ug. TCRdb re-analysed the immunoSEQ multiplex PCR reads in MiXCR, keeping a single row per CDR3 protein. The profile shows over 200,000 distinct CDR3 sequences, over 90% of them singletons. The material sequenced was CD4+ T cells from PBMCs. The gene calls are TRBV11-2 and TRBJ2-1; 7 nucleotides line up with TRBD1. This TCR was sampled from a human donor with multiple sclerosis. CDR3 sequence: CASSSRPQGDEQFF. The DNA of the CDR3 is TGTGCCAGCAGCTCGAGACCCCAGGGGGATGAGCAGTTCTTC.